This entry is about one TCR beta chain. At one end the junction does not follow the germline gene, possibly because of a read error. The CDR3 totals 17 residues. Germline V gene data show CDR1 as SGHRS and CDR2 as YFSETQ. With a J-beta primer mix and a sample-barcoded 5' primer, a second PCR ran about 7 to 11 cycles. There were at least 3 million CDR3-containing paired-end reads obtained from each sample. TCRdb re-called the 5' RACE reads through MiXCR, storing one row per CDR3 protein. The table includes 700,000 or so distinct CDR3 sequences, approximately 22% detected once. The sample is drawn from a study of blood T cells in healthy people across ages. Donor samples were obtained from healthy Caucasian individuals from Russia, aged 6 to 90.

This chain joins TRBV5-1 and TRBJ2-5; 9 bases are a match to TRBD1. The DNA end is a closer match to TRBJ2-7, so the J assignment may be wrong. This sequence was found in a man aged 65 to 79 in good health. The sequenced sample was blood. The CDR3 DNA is TGCGCCAGCAACTTGGAGAAAGGTGGGACAGGGTTCTACGAGCAGTACTTC. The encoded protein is CASNLEKGGTGFYEQYF.